Below, 22 T cell receptor beta chains from the same sample are listed, as sequenced in a study of tumor-infiltrating lymphocytes in primary liver carcinoma. Synthesis of TCR beta cDNA was carried out from 500 ng total RNA with a constant-region primer. Library construction for TCR beta comprised three nested multiplex PCR rounds performed with slightly modified ARM-PCR. With TRBV1-TRBV30 forward primers and a C-beta reverse primer, the first two PCR rounds were run for about 10 cycles each. From the multiplex PCR reads, TCRdb called clonotypes with MiXCR, one entry per CDR3 protein. This table holds 45,000 to 55,000 distinct CDR3 sequences, about three quarters found once. The tissue used was unsorted bulk material of about 19-34 mg. RNA and DNA were co-extracted from it with the AllPrep DNA/RNA mini kit. Sequencing input: liver tumor tissue from sampling region 2. Subset noted: tumor region T2, inferior pole. These receptor sequences come from a middle-aged man with primary liver carcinoma and hepatitis B virus infection.

There are many counts of this clonotype. V gene TRBV6-5 combines with J gene TRBJ1-2, with unresolved D. This CDR3 comprises 13 residues. Per germline, CDR1 MNHEY and CDR2 SVGAGI. V was trimmed by 0 bases and J by 6 bases, leaving 8 bases between them. The CDR3 nucleotides are TGTGCCAGCAGTTACTCGGGAGTGGATGGCTACACCTTC. It yields the protein CASSYSGVDGYTF.

This clonotype has only one observation. The CDR3 loop reads CVNRTDMAREKLFF. In DNA form, the CDR3 reads TGTGTCAACAGGACGGACATGGCTCGTGAAAAACTGTTTTTT. The rearrangement uses TRBV6-2 or TRBV6-3 and TRBJ1-4; D possibly corresponds to TRBD1 (5 bases). Germline V gives CDR1 MNHEY, CDR2 SVGEGT. The CDR3 consists of 14 residues.

V usage is TRBV29-1 and J usage is TRBJ2-6; 7 bases are a match to TRBD1. With 7 bases clipped from V and 5 bases from J, the junction kept 5 bases outside the gene matches. This CDR3 has 13 amino acids. The germline V gene encodes CDR1 SQVTM and CDR2 ANQGSEA. For the CDR3, the DNA is TGCAGCGAGTTGACAGGGAGGGCCAACGTCCTGACTTTC. Translation gives CSELTGRANVLTF.

Note on this clonotype: At one end the junction does not follow the germline gene, possibly because of a read error. V and J are TRBV7-8 and TRBJ2-1; D gene ambiguous. In germline, CDR1 is SGHVS, CDR2 FQNEAQ. This CDR3 is 13 amino acids long. For the CDR3, the DNA is TGTGCCAGCAGCACCGCTAGTGTCGATGAGCGGTTCTTC. Translated: CASSTASVDERFF.

In regard to this clonotype: Possible read error: a much larger clone is one base away. The CDR3 loop reads CASSLIPTATNGKLFF. The CDR3 DNA reads TGTGCCAGCAGTTTAATCCCCACGGCAACTAATGGAAAACTGTTTTTT. The rearrangement links TRBV28 to TRBJ1-4; D unresolved. CDR3 length: 16 residues. Germline CDR1 reads MDHEN; CDR2 reads SYDVKM.

The chain links TRBV6-1 to TRBJ1-1; D is possibly TRBD1 (5 bases). CDR1 and CDR2 from the germline V gene are MNHNS and SASEGT. The ends were cut back, 8 bases at V and 1 base at J, with 17 bases in the middle. The CDR3 runs to 15 residues. The CDR3 loop is CASEGWGRANTEAFF. The CDR3 DNA is TGTGCCAGCGAGGGCTGGGGGAGGGCGAACACTGAAGCTTTCTTT.

This clonotype has only a few counts. The chain couples TRBV18 to TRBJ2-7, with a possible D match to TRBD2 (6 bases). This CDR3 has 12 amino acids. Germline lookup yields CDR1 KGHSH and CDR2 LQKENI. Trimming removed 3 bases from V and 4 bases from J, with 7 bases in between. CDR3 in amino acids: CASSPGRYEQYF. In DNA form, the CDR3 reads TGTGCCAGCTCACCGGGGAGGTACGAGCAGTACTTC.

The chain uses TRBV12-3 or TRBV12-4 and TRBJ2-7; D may be TRBD1 (6 bases). This CDR3 has 14 amino acids. The CDR3 reads CAILQGGRRYEQYF. CDR3 DNA: TGTGCAATCCTACAGGGTGGTCGGCGCTACGAGCAGTACTTC.

As for this clonotype: It is likely a read error, because the conserved phenylalanine at the end of the CDR3 is missing. V gene TRBV12-3 or TRBV12-4 combines with J gene TRBJ2-2; 9 bases fit TRBD2. This CDR3 is 16 amino acids long. V lost 6 bases to trimming and J lost 9 bases; unmatched junction nucleotides: 14. CDR3 in amino acids: CASSPGGSGSAWELFL. The CDR3 DNA reads TGTGCCAGCAGCCCTGGAGGTAGCGGGAGTGCCTGGGAGCTGTTTTTA.

Points on this clonotype: A single base separates this from a much larger clone, so it may be a read error. This sequence joins TRBV28 and TRBJ1-5; tentatively, D is TRBD1 (6 bases). Germline V CDR1 and CDR2: MDHEN, SYDVKM. CDR3 length equals 16 residues. Trimming took off 2 bases at V and 3 bases at J, with 14 bases between the two ends. CDR3 amino acids: CASSLVTGGINQPQHF. The CDR3, as DNA: TGTGCCAGCAGTTTAGTGACGGGGGGCATCAATCAGCCCCAGCATTTT.

As to this clonotype: An end of the junction does not agree with germline; a read error may underlie this. The gene calls are TRBV4-1 and TRBJ2-4; D tentatively reads TRBD1 or TRBD2 (5 bases each). CDR1 is MGHRA, CDR2 YSYEKL, per germline. The CDR3 runs to 14 residues. The CDR3 bases are TGCGCCGGCAGCCAAGATTCCGGGGCGGCCCTTTCGTACTTC. Translating gives CAGSQDSGAALSYF.

This clonotype was detected many times. This chain joins TRBV4-1 and TRBJ2-1; maybe TRBD1 (5 bases). Germline V gene sequence: CDR1 MGHRA, CDR2 YSYEKL. The CDR3 contains 15 residues. V dropped 0 bases and J dropped 0 bases, with 6 bases sitting between them. CDR3 in amino acids: CASSQDRASYNEQFF. In nucleotides, the CDR3 is TGCGCCAGCAGCCAAGACAGGGCCTCCTACAATGAGCAGTTCTTC.

The chain recombines TRBV5-1 with TRBJ1-4; TRBD1 agrees at 7 bases. This CDR3 contains 19 residues. Germline V gene lookup returns CDR1 SGHRS and CDR2 YFSETQ. V was pared by 3 bases and J by 7 bases, with 21 bases of the junction left unmatched. For the CDR3, the DNA is TGCGCCAGCAGCTCGGGTGTCTCAGAGCCTGGACAGGACGGTGAAAAACTGTTTTTT. Translating gives CASSSGVSEPGQDGEKLFF.

The chain combines TRBV2 with TRBJ1-5; tentative D call: TRBD1 (6 bases). CDR1 and CDR2 (germline): SNHLY, FYNNEI. CDR3 size: 13 residues. Trimming cost V 6 bases and J 6 bases, with 12 bases left between them. The CDR3 sequence: CASSTQGSQPQHF. The CDR3 DNA follows: TGTGCCAGCAGCACACAGGGCAGTCAGCCCCAGCATTTT.

Details on this clonotype: This clone may be a read error of a much larger clone one base away. CDR3 bases: TGTGCCAGCAGTTCTCAGGGGGCCGGGGGGCTGTTTTTT. Translation: CASSSQGAGGLFF. This chain joins TRBV7-9 and TRBJ2-2; the match to TRBD1 covers 8 bases. CDR1 SEHNR and CDR2 FQNEAQ come from the germline V gene (reference sequence). This CDR3 comprises 13 residues.

Worth noting for this clonotype: Compared with germline, one end of the junction differs, possibly owing to a read error. This chain joins TRBV10-1 and TRBJ1-1, with D perhaps TRBD1 (6 bases). The CDR3 totals 12 residues. Germline CDR1 is WNHNN and CDR2 is SYGVQD (reference sequence). The CDR3 loop reads CANRGGVTEASF. The CDR3 nucleotides are TGCGCCAACAGAGGGGGGGTCACTGAAGCTTCCTTT.

Remarks on this clonotype: An end of the junction does not agree with germline; a read error may underlie this. The chain recombines TRBV11-3 with TRBJ1-5; D is ambiguous. The CDR3 is 16 residues long. CDR1 SGHNT and CDR2 YENEEA come from the germline V gene. The CDR3 DNA sequence: TGTGCCAGCAGCTTAGGGGCCGTGGGTGACAATCAACCCCAGCATTTT. Its protein is CASSLGAVGDNQPQHF.

Remarks on this clonotype: Relative to the germline gene, one junction end is altered; a read error may explain this. The gene calls are TRBV12-3 or TRBV12-4 and TRBJ2-7; 8 bases agree with TRBD2. This CDR3 contains 18 residues. CDR3 sequence (DNA): TGTGCCAGCAGTTTAATCTCTAGCACCCACCCGGGAGGGTACGAGCTGTACTTC. Its translation is CASSLISSTHPGGYELYF.

With regard to this clonotype: The junction departs from germline at one end; a sequencing error may be responsible. CDR3 bases: TGTGCCAGCAGCCACACCAGCTTAGGCAGTTTTAACTATGGCCACACCTTC. The encoded protein is CASSHTSLGSFNYGHTF. This chain joins TRBV14 and TRBJ1-2; no reliable D call. This CDR3 region has 17 residues. The germline V gene has CDR1 SGHDN and CDR2 FVKESK.

A remark on this clonotype: Its ends do not fully match the called genes, so a read error is possible. The chain links TRBV7-8 to TRBJ2-1, with D maybe TRBD2 (6 bases). Looked up from germline, CDR1 is SGHVS and CDR2 is FQNEAQ. The CDR3 is 13 amino acids. CDR3 residues: CASNTASVDELFF. The CDR3, as DNA: TGTGCCAGCAACACCGCTAGCGTCGATGAGCTGTTCTTC.

Worth noting for this clonotype: The junction differs from germline at one of its ends, possibly a read error. V is TRBV6-5 and J is TRBJ2-2, with D tentatively TRBD1 (6 bases). The CDR3 sequence is 15 residues long. The germline CDR1 and CDR2 sequences are MNHEY and SVGAGI. The CDR3 is CVSSYVVDSTGELFF. The CDR3 DNA follows: TGTGTCAGCAGTTACGTAGTGGACAGCACCGGGGAGCTGTTTTTT.

This clonotype was seen just once. The rearrangement uses TRBV29-1 and TRBJ2-7; D perhaps matches TRBD1 (6 bases). The CDR3 is 12 amino acids. Trimming shortened V by 4 bases and J by 0 bases, and 7 bases separated the two germline ends. The germline V gene encodes CDR1 SQVTM and CDR2 ANQGSEA. CDR3 loop: CSVGQDSYEQYF. The CDR3 DNA reads TGCAGCGTTGGACAGGACTCCTACGAGCAGTACTTC.